This T cell receptor beta chain was sequenced in a study of blood T cell repertoires in COVID-19. Study as a whole: Whether acute or convalescent, the COVID-19 samples came from the United States, Italy and Spain. PBMCs, B-cell-depleted T cells, or T cells provided the cDNA or gDNA that made up the material.

Source study methods: Amplification from reference gene primers served as the basis for estimated nucleated cell counts. Clones were read by immunoSEQ multiplex PCR, and TCRdb kept only the in-frame ones, dropping some. The DNA gave D and trimming, while V, J and clone size come from that table. The profile shows about 88,000 clones, 90% to 95% of them singletons. This CDR3 spans 14 amino acids. The V segment lost 7 bases and the J segment 4 bases; nucleotides outside the gene matches: 5. Germline V gene data show CDR1 as MNHNS and CDR2 as SASEGT. This receptor was identified in a man aged 55 to 70 with acute or convalescent COVID-19. The source material was peripheral blood. This chain connects TRBV6-1 to TRBJ1-3, with 9 bases lining up with TRBD1. CDR3 DNA sequence: TGTGCCAGCATCACAGGGGGCCTCGGAAACACCATATATTTT. Translated: CASITGGLGNTIYF.